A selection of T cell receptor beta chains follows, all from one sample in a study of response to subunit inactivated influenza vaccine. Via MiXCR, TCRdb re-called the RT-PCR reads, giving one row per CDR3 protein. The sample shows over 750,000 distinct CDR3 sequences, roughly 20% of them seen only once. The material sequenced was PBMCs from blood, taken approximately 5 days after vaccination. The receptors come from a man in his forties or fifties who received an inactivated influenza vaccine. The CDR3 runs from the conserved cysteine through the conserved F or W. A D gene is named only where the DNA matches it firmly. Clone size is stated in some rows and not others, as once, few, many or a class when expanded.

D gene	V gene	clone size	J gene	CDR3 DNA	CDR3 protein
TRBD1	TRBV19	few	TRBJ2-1	TGTGCCAGTAGTAGGACAGGGTTGGCCTACAATGAGCAGTTCTTC	CASSRTGLAYNEQFF
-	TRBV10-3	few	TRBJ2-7	TGTGCCATCAGTGAGCGGAGGGTCTACGAGCAGTACTTC	CAISERRVYEQYF
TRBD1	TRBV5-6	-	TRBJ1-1	TGTGCCAGCAGCTTTCCAGGGGGCGCCCCTGAAGCTTTCTTT	CASSFPGGAPEAFF
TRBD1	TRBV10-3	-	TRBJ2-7	TGTGCCATAAGGTCCGGGACAGGGAGCTCCTACGAGCAGTACTTC	CAIRSGTGSSYEQYF
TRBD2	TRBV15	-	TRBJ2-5	TGTGCCACCAGCAGAGTGACTAGCGGCGAGACCCAGTACTTC	CATSRVTSGETQYF
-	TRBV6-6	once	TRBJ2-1	TGTGCCAGCAGGTATGGGGCGGGCAATGAGCAGTTCTTC	CASRYGAGNEQFF
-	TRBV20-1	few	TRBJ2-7	TGCAGTGCTAGACGGGGTGGGAAATACGAGCAGTACTTC	CSARRGGKYEQYF
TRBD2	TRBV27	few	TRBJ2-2	TGTGCCAGCAGTTTACCGGCAAGCGGGGGGGGCACCGGGGAGCTGTTTTTT	CASSLPASGGGTGELFF
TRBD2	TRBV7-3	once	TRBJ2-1	TGTGCCAGCAGCTTACTAGCGGGTCAATTTGGGTACAATGAGCAGTTCTTC	CASSLLAGQFGYNEQFF
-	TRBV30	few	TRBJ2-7	TGTGCCTCCCAAAGGGAGCGTGGTTACGAGCAGTACTTC	CASQRERGYEQYF
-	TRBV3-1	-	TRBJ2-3	TGTGCCAGCAAGGGAGCGTGGGATACGCAGTATTTT	CASKGAWDTQYF
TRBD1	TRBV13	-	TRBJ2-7	TGTGCCAGCAGCTTACTACAGGGGGAGTGGGAGCAGTACTTC	CASSLLQGEWEQYF
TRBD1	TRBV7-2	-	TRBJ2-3	TGTGCCAGCAGCCGCGAAGGGACAGGGGATACGCAGTATTTT	CASSREGTGDTQYF
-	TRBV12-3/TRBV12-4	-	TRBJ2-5	TGTGCCAGCAGTTTACACGCGGGGGAGACCCAGTACTTC	CASSLHAGETQYF
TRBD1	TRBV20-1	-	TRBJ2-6	TGCAGTGCTAGGCGGACAGGGGGCACTGACTCTGGGGCCAACGTCCTGACTTTC	CSARRTGGTDSGANVLTF
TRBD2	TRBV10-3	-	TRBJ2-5	TGTGCCATCAGTGAGCCTACTGGGACTAGTTGGGAGACCCAGTACTTC	CAISEPTGTSWETQYF
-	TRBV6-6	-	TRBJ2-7	TGTGCCAGCGGCCGGTACATGGGCGAGCAGTACTTC	CASGRYMGEQYF
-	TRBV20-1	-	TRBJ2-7	TGCAGTGCTAGAGATCGCGGGACTTCGTCCTACGAGCAGTACTTC	CSARDRGTSSYEQYF
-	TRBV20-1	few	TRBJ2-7	TGCAGTGTCGACCCCCTACGCGCGGGCTCCTCCTACGAGCAGTACTTC	CSVDPLRAGSSYEQYF
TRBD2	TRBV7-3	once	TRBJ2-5	TGTGCCAGCAGCCCAAACAGGCGGGAGACGAAGGCAGAGACCCAGTACTTC	CASSPNRRETKAETQYF
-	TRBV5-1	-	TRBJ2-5	TGCGCCAGCAGCTTTTCAGCACGGGAGACCCAGTACTTC	CASSFSARETQYF
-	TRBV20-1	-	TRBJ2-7	TGCAGTGCTAGATGGGACGGAGGAGACCGGGTCTGGCAGTACTTC	CSARWDGGDRVWQYF
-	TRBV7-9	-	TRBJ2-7	TGTGCCAGCAGCCCGAGTGCGACGCTCTCCTACGAGCAGTACTTC	CASSPSATLSYEQYF
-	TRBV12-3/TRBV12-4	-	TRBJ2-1	TGTGCCAGCAGTCCGCGGACAGGGAGGGGCAATGAGCAGTTCTTC	CASSPRTGRGNEQFF
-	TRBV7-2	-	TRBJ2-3	TGTGCCAGCAGCTTAGGTACTAGAAATACGCAGTATTTT	CASSLGTRNTQYF
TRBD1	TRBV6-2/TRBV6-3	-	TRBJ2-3	TGTGCCAGCAGTTCGAGTCCCGGGACAGGGGGCTTGGCGCAGTATTTT	CASSSSPGTGGLAQYF
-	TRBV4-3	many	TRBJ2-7	TGCGCCAGCAGCTCCCAGACAGGTACCTACGAGCAGTACTTC	CASSSQTGTYEQYF